The next 20 T cell receptor beta chains were all read from a single sample in a study of blood T cell repertoires in COVID-19. Profiled with immunoSEQ multiplex PCR; TCRdb holds only in-frame clones, not every one. The sample consists of around 99,000 clones, approximately 87% of them appearing once. The material sequenced was peripheral blood. Receptor source: a woman aged 55-69 years with acute or convalescent COVID-19.

Only one count was recorded for this clone. V and J are TRBV5-5 and TRBJ1-1, with D tentatively TRBD1 (5 bases). CDR3 size: 15 residues. The V end was cut by 1 base, the J end by 4 bases, with 14 bases between. Germline V gene data show CDR1 as SGHKS and CDR2 as YYEKEE (reference sequence). CDR3 sequence (DNA): TGTGCCAGCAGCTTGTGGGGCGGGGGGACCACTGAAGCTTTCTTT. Amino acids: CASSLWGGGTTEAFF.

There are a few counts of this clone. DNA of the CDR3: TGTGCCAGCAGCCTAGGACTAGCGGGGGGGCTAGAGACCCAGTACTTC. Encoded protein: CASSLGLAGGLETQYF. The chain employs TRBV7-6 and TRBJ2-5, with 15 bases that match TRBD2. V trimming: 5 bases; J trimming: 4 bases; junction bases outside the gene matches: 5. CDR1 is SGHVS and CDR2 is FNYEAQ in the germline V gene. The CDR3 runs 16 residues.

The rearrangement joins TRBV5-1 to TRBJ2-1, with 12 bases that match TRBD2. The CDR3 has 16 amino acids. Germline assignment: CDR1 SGHRS and CDR2 YFSETQ. The V gene end was trimmed by 0 bases and the J gene end by 7 bases; junction bases not matched to a gene: 5. The DNA for the CDR3 is TGCGCCAGCAGCTTGGGTAGGACTAGCGGGAATAATGAGCAGTTCTTC. Its translation is CASSLGRTSGNNEQFF.

The chain carries TRBV11-2 and TRBJ1-2; D is perhaps TRBD1 (5 bases). The CDR3 totals 15 residues. Germline-derived CDR1 and CDR2 are SGHAT and FQNNGV. V shed 5 bases and J shed 3 bases, with 16 bases lying between them. As DNA, the CDR3 is TGTGCCAGCAGCCCCCGGGGAGGGGCACACTATGGCTACACCTTC. Residues: CASSPRGGAHYGYTF.

The J gene is TRBJ1-1, the V gene TRBV19; 8 bases map to TRBD1. V was clipped by 4 bases and J by 8 bases; unmatched bases: 9. The CDR3 is made up of 14 amino acids. Germline CDR1 is LNHDA and CDR2 is SQIVND (reference sequence). The DNA for the CDR3 is TGTGCCAGTAGTACGACAGGGGCCTTCTCGGAAGCTTTCTTT. Translated: CASSTTGAFSEAFF.

The chain's CDR3 is CASSVGTVTEAFF. CDR3 in DNA: TGTGCCAGCAGCGTAGGGACAGTTACTGAAGCTTTCTTT. The chain recombines TRBV9 with TRBJ1-1; TRBD1 is a possible D gene (6 bases). Trimming cost V 0 bases and J 5 bases, with 8 bases left between them. This CDR3 spans 13 amino acids. Germline assignment: CDR1 SGDLS and CDR2 YYNGEE. The full variable domain, rest sourced from reference TRBV9 and TRBJ1-1, is DSGVTQTPKHLITATGQRVTLRCSPRSGDLSVYWYQQSLDQGLQFLIQYYNGEERAKGNILERFSAQQFPDLHSELNLSSLELGDSALYFCASSVGTVTEAFFGQGTRLTVV.

This clone was seen a few times. The V call is TRBV6-6, the J call TRBJ1-4, with 9 positions matching TRBD1. CDR1 is MNHNY and CDR2 is SVGAGI in the germline V gene (reference sequence). The junction had 9 bases not matched to a gene; V was cut back by 6 bases and J by 7 bases. The CDR3 is 15 residues long. This CDR3 reads CASRRDRALGEKLFF. In DNA form, the CDR3 reads TGTGCCAGCAGGCGGGACAGGGCCCTTGGTGAAAAACTGTTTTTT.

This clone was counted between two and nine times. This chain uses TRBV5-1 with TRBJ1-1, with TRBD1 as a possible D gene (5 bases). Per germline, CDR1 SGHRS and CDR2 YFSETQ. This CDR3 region has 16 residues. V lost 0 bases and J lost 0, with 12 bases in between. CDR3 in amino acids: CASSLDQGGMNTEAFF. The DNA for the CDR3 is TGCGCCAGCAGCTTGGACCAGGGAGGAATGAACACTGAAGCTTTCTTT. Full variable domain (outside the CDR3, taken from reference TRBV5-1 and TRBJ1-1): KAGVTQTPRYLIKTRGQQVTLSCSPISGHRSVSWYQQTPGQGLQFLFEYFSETQRNKGNFPGRFSGRQFSNSRSEMNVSTLELGDSALYLCASSLDQGGMNTEAFFGQGTRLTVV.

The chain recombines TRBV10-3 with TRBJ1-1; possibly TRBD1 for D (5 bases). The germline V and J ends were trimmed by 6 bases and 8 bases, with 10 bases remaining between them. From germline, CDR1 is ENHRY and CDR2 SYGVKD. This CDR3 spans 11 amino acids. Here the CDR3 DNA reads TGTGCCATCAGGGGGGGAGGAGAAGCTTTCTTT. This sequence encodes CAIRGGGEAFF.

The chain is built from TRBV4-2 and TRBJ2-5, with 9 bases fitting TRBD1. The CDR3 runs to 15 residues. The germline V gene encodes CDR1 LGHNA and CDR2 YNFKEQ. Trimming took 2 bases from V and 5 from J; bases not matched to a gene: 6. CDR3: CASSQPDRGSETQYF. The CDR3 region has the DNA TGTGCCAGCAGCCAACCTGACAGGGGGTCTGAGACCCAGTACTTC.

The chain uses TRBV29-1 and TRBJ2-2; TRBD1 matches 7 bases. CDR1 is SQVTM and CDR2 is ANQGSEA in the germline V gene. This CDR3 is built from 14 residues. V trimming: 6 bases; J trimming: 5 bases; junction bases outside the gene matches: 9. The chain's CDR3 is CSVNTGERTGELFF. The CDR3 coding sequence is TGCAGCGTCAATACAGGGGAAAGGACCGGGGAGCTGTTTTTT.

This chain connects TRBV5-4 to TRBJ2-2, with D possibly TRBD2 on 5 matching bases. The germline V and J ends were trimmed by 0 bases and 7 bases, with 13 bases remaining between them. This CDR3 has 15 amino acids. The germline gives CDR1 SGHNT, CDR2 YYREEE (reference sequence). CDR3 residues: CASSLASDGLGELFF. The CDR3 DNA is TGTGCCAGCAGCTTGGCTTCGGATGGACTCGGGGAGCTGTTTTTT.

This chain links TRBV12-5 with TRBJ2-1; D possibly corresponds to TRBD2 (6 bases). V gave up 0 bases and J gave up 0 bases, with 9 bases separating them. Germline-derived CDR1 and CDR2 are LGHNT and FRNRAP. This CDR3 has 16 amino acids. The CDR3, as DNA: TGTGCTAGTGGTTTGGTACTGGGAGGCTCCTACAATGAGCAGTTCTTC. This codes for CASGLVLGGSYNEQFF. Full variable domain (rest looked up from reference TRBV12-5 and TRBJ2-1): DARVTQTPRHKVTEMGQEVTMRCQPILGHNTVFWYRQTMMQGLELLAYFRNRAPLDDSGMPKDRFSAEMPDATLATLKIQPSEPRDSAVYFCASGLVLGGSYNEQFFGPGTRLTVL.

The CDR3 reads CSGRGAASYEQYF. CDR3 in DNA: TGCAGCGGGCGAGGAGCAGCCTCCTACGAGCAGTACTTC. The V call is TRBV29-1, the J call TRBJ2-7; no clear D. Germline V lookup: CDR1 SQVTM, CDR2 ANQGSEA. V lost 7 bases and J lost 0, with 13 bases in between. The CDR3 loop spans 13 amino acids.

This clone occurred once. The CDR3 nucleotides are TGTGCCAGCAGCGTAGAGCTGGGCCCACACTCTGGAAACACCATATATTTT. This gives the protein CASSVELGPHSGNTIYF. The chain joins TRBV9 to TRBJ1-3; D unclear. CDR1 and CDR2 from the germline V gene are SGDLS and YYNGEE. Between the trimmed V and J ends, which lost 0 bases and 0 bases, there was a span of 13 bases. This CDR3 region has 17 residues.

The rearrangement joins TRBV11-3 to TRBJ2-1; 10 nucleotides align to TRBD2. The germline V gene encodes CDR1 SGHNT and CDR2 YENEEA. The CDR3 spans 15 residues. With V trimmed by 0 bases and J by 9 bases, 5 bases remained unmatched. The CDR3 is CASSLDGQREGEQFF. Here the CDR3 DNA reads TGTGCCAGCAGCTTAGACGGCCAGCGGGAGGGTGAGCAGTTCTTC.

The chain couples TRBV5-1 to TRBJ2-1; D gene uncertain. Trimming cost V 4 bases and J 6 bases, with 11 bases left between them. CDR3 length: 13 amino acids. CDR1 is SGHRS and CDR2 is YFSETQ in the germline V gene. CDR3 loop: CASSVSPSNEQFF. The CDR3 nucleotides read TGCGCCAGCAGCGTGTCCCCCTCCAATGAGCAGTTCTTC.

This clone has a single count. This same CDR3 is encoded by further DNA sequences in the sample. V usage is TRBV28 and J usage is TRBJ1-1; D is undetermined. Germline V gene data show CDR1 as MDHEN and CDR2 as SYDVKM. CDR3 size: 11 residues. Trimming removed 10 bases at V and 0 bases at J, with 6 bases between. For the CDR3, the DNA is TGTGCCACCTACTTGAACACTGAAGCTTTCTTT. This gives the protein CATYLNTEAFF.

This clone was observed a handful of times. J is TRBJ2-3 and V is TRBV5-1; 10 nucleotides align to TRBD2. The CDR3 extends over 16 amino acids. Germline trimming cut 3 bases from V and 2 bases from J; bases unmatched to any gene: 6. The germline CDR1 and CDR2 sequences are SGHRS and YFSETQ. The CDR3 is CASSSQLAGITDTQYF. Written as DNA, the CDR3 is TGCGCCAGCAGCTCCCAACTAGCGGGGATCACAGATACGCAGTATTTT.

V gene TRBV5-6 combines with J gene TRBJ2-7, with TRBD2 matching over 11 bases. This CDR3 region has 15 residues. Germline values: CDR1 SGHDT, CDR2 YYEEEE. Germline trimming cut 0 bases from V and 3 bases from J; bases unmatched to any gene: 2. CDR3 DNA: TGTGCCAGCAGCTTGGTACTAGCGGGAGTCTACGAGCAGTACTTC. Translation: CASSLVLAGVYEQYF.